The clone carrying this T cell receptor (beta chain) was picked up a small number of times. Antigen unknown. The germline V and J ends were trimmed by 4 bases and 5 bases, with 14 bases remaining between them. Per germline, CDR1 SGHNT and CDR2 YENEEA. This CDR3 is built from 14 residues. Study results and caveats: Tumor memory CD4+ T cell TCR gene usage clustered with blood and lymph node memory CD4+ cells and lymph node naive CD4+ cells.

After constant-region reverse-primer amplification, full-length variable regions underwent semi-nested PCR with Nested Universal Primer A. TCRdb re-called the 5' RACE reads through MiXCR, storing one row per CDR3 protein. Of roughly 69,000 distinct CDR3 sequences in the sample, approximately 23% were seen once. The TCR originated in a female donor with breast cancer. Sequenced sample: memory CD4+ T cells sorted from a lymph node. Subset reported: memory CD4+ T cells, CD4+CD45RO+CD25-. The chain recombines TRBV11-3 with TRBJ1-1; maybe TRBD1 (5 bases). The DNA for the CDR3 is TGTGCCAGCAGCTCTATTGGGGCAGCGACTGAAGCTTTCTTT. It encodes CASSSIGAATEAFF.